Reported below is one T cell receptor beta chain. The antigen is undetermined. The data derive from a study of T cells in Graves' hyperthyroidism and ophthalmopathy. The study's findings and limits: Separation of ophthalmopathy from stable hyperthyroidism was achieved by a 13 V-J model. Most thyroid clonotypes with frequency above 0.001 were detected in blood.

RNA transcripts served as the template for amplifying TCR beta CDR3 regions. The TCR CDR3 was amplified in a first-round RT-PCR using the HTBI primer set. One entry per CDR3 protein results from TCRdb running MiXCR on the multiplex PCR reads. The sample has some 300,000 distinct CDR3 sequences, 10% to 15% seen once; the top ten hold roughly 7.5%. With a duration under 2 months, the hyperthyroidism was newly diagnosed in patients aged 18 to 65. Not enrolled were patients with uncontrolled infection, other autoimmune disease, pregnancy or lactation. Germline V gene sequence: CDR1 SGHAT, CDR2 FQNNGV. V was clipped by 5 bases and J by 0 bases, with 17 bases between them. This CDR3 has 16 amino acids.

The rearrangement uses TRBV11-2 and TRBJ2-7; unclear D gene. The receptor was derived from a young woman with Graves' hyperthyroidism that later progressed to Graves' ophthalmopathy. The sequencing sample was made of blood. The CDR3 nucleotides are TGTGCCAGCAGCCAAAAGGTCGCCTTTAGCTCCTACGAGCAGTACTTC. It codes for CASSQKVAFSSYEQYF.